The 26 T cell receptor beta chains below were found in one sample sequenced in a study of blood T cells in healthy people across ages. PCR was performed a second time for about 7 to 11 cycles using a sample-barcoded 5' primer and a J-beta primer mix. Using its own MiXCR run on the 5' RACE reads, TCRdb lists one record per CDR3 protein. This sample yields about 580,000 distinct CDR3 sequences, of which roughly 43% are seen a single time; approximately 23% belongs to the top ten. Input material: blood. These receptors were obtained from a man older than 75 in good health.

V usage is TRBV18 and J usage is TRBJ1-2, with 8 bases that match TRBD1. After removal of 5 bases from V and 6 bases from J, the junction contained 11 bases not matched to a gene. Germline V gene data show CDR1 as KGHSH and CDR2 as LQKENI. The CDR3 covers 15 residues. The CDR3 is CASSENRGKINGYTF. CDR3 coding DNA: TGTGCCAGCTCAGAAAACAGGGGGAAGATTAATGGCTACACCTTC.

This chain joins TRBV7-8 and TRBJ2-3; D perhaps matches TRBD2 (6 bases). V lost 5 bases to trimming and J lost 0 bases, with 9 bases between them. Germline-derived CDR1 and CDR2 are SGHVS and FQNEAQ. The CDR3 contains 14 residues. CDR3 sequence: CASSQGRSTDTQYF. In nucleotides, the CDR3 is TGTGCCAGCAGCCAAGGGAGGAGCACAGATACGCAGTATTTT.

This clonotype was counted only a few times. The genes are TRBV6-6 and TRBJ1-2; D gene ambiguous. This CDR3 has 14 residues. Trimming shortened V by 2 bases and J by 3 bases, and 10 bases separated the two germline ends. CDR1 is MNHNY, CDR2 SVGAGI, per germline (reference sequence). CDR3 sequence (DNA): TGTGCCAGCAGTTACGCGGGGATCGACTATGGCTACACCTTC. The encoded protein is CASSYAGIDYGYTF.

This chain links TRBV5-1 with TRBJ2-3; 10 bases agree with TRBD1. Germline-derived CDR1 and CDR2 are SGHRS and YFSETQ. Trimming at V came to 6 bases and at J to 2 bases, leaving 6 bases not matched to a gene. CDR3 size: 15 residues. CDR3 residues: CASIRDRGVTDTQYF. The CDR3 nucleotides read TGCGCCAGCATCCGGGACAGGGGAGTCACAGATACGCAGTATTTT.

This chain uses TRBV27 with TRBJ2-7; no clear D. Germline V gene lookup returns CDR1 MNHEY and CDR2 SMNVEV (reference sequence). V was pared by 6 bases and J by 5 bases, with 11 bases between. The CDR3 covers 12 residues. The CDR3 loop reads CASSPDFDEQYF. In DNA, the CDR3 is TGTGCCAGCAGCCCAGACTTTGACGAGCAGTACTTC.

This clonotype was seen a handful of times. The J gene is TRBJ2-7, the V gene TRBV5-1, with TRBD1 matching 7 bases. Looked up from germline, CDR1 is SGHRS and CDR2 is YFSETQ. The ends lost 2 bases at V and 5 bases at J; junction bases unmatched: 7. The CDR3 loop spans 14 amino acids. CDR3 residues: CASSFQGEQDEQYF. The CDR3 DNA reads TGCGCCAGCAGCTTCCAGGGGGAGCAGGACGAGCAGTACTTC.

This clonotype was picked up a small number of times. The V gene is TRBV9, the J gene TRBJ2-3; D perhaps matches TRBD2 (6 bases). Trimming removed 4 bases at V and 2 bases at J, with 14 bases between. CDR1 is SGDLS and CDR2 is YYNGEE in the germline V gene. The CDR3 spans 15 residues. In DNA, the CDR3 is TGTGCCAGCAGCCCCCGAGGGACTGACACAGATACGCAGTATTTT. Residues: CASSPRGTDTDTQYF.

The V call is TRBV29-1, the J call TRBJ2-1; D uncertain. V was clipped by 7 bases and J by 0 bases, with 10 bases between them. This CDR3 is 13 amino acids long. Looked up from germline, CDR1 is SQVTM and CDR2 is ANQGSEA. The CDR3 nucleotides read TGCAGCGGCTACTGGAGCTCCTACAATGAGCAGTTCTTC. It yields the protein CSGYWSSYNEQFF.

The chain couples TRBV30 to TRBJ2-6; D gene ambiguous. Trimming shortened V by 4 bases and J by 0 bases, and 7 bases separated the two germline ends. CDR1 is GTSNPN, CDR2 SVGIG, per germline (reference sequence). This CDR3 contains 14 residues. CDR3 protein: CAWKKSSGANVLTF. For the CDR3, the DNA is TGTGCCTGGAAAAAGAGCTCTGGGGCCAACGTCCTGACTTTC.

Written as DNA, the CDR3 is TGTGCCAGCAGCACGAACCCTTATAGCGCCACATCGATAGCCAAAAACATTCAGTACTTC. Protein sequence: CASSTNPYSATSIAKNIQYF. The J gene is TRBJ2-4, the V gene TRBV7-2; D is perhaps TRBD2 (5 bases). V lost 5 bases to trimming and J lost 0 bases, with 26 bases between them. CDR3 size: 20 residues. Germline V lookup: CDR1 SGHTA, CDR2 FQGNSA.

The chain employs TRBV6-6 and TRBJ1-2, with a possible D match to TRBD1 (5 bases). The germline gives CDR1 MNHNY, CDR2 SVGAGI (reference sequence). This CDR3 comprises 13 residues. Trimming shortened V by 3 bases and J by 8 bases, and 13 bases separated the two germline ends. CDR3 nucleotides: TGTGCCAGCAGTTATGGGGGGAAGGAGGGCTACACCTTC. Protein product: CASSYGGKEGYTF.

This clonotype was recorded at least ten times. DNA of the CDR3: TGTGCCAGCGGACAGGACTACTCCTACGAGCAGTACTTC. Its protein product is CASGQDYSYEQYF. V and J are TRBV3-1 and TRBJ2-7, with D maybe TRBD1 (7 bases). This CDR3 has 13 amino acids. Between the trimmed V and J ends, which lost 8 bases and 0 bases, there was a span of 11 bases. Germline V CDR1 and CDR2: LGHDT, YNNKEL (reference sequence).

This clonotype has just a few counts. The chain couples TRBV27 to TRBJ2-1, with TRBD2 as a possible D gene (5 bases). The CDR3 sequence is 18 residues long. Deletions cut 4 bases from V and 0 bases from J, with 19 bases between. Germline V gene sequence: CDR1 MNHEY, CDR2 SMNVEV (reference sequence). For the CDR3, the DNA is TGTGCCAGCAGTTCCCCATTTAACCGGGGATTCTCCTACAATGAGCAGTTCTTC. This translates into CASSSPFNRGFSYNEQFF.

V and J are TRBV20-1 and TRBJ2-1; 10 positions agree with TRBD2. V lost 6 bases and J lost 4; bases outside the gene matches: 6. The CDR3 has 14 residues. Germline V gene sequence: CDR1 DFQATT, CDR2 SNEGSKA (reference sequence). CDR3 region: CSAHSSGGYNEQFF. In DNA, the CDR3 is TGCAGTGCCCATTCTAGCGGGGGTTACAATGAGCAGTTCTTC.

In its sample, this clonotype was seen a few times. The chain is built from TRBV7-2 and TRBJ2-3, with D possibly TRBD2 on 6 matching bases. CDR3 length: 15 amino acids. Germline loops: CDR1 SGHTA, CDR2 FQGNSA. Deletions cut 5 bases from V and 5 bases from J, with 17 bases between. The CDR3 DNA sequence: TGTGCCAGCAGCCTAGTTGGGGGGAAGGGAGATACGCAGTATTTT. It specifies CASSLVGGKGDTQYF. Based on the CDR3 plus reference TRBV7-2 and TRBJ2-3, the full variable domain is GAGVSQSPSNKVTEKGKDVELRCDPISGHTALYWYRQSLGQGLEFLIYFQGNSAPDKSGLPSDRFSAERTGGSVSTLTIQRTQQEDSAVYLCASSLVGGKGDTQYFGPGTRLTVL.

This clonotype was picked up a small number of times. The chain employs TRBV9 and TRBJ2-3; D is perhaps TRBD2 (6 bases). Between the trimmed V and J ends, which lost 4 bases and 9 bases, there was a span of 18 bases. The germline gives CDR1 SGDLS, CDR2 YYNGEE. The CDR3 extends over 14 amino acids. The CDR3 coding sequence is TGTGCCAGCAGCCACGACCCGACTAGGGACACGCAGTATTTT. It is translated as CASSHDPTRDTQYF.

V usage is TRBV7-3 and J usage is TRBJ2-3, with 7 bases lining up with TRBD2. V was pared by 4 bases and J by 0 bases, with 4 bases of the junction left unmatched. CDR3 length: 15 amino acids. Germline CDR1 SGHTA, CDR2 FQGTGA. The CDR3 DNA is TGTGCCAGCAGCTGGGACTACTCTAGCACAGATACGCAGTATTTT. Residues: CASSWDYSSTDTQYF.

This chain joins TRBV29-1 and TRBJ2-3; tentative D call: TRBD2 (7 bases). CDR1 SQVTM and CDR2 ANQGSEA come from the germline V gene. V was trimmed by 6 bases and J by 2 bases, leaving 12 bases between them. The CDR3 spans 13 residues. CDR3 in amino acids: CSVTAGATDTQYF. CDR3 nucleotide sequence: TGCAGCGTAACTGCGGGGGCCACAGATACGCAGTATTTT.

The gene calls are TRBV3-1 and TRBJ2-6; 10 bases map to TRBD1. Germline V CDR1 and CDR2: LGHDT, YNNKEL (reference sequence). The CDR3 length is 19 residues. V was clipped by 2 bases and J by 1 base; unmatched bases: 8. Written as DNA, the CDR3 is TGTGCCAGCAGCCAATTGGTGGGACAGGGGAGGTCTGGGGCCAACGTCCTGACTTTC. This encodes CASSQLVGQGRSGANVLTF.

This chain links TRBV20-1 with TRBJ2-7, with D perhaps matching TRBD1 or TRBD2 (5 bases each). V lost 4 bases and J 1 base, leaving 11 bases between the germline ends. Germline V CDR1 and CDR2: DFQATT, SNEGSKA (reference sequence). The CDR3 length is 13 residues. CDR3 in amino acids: CSAIWGSSYEQYF. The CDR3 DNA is TGCAGTGCTATCTGGGGGTCTTCCTACGAGCAGTACTTC.

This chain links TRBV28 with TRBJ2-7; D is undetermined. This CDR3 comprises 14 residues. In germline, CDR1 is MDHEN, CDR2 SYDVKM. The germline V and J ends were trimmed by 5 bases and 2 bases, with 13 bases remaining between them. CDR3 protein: CASSRPGRPYEQYF. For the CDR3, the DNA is TGTGCCAGCAGTCGGCCAGGACGGCCCTACGAGCAGTACTTC. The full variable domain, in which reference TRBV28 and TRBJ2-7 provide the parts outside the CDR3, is DVKVTQSSRYLVKRTGEKVFLECVQDMDHENMFWYRQDPGLGLRLIYFSYDVKMKEKGDIPEGYSVSREKKERFSLILESASTNQTSMYLCASSRPGRPYEQYFGPGTRLTVT.

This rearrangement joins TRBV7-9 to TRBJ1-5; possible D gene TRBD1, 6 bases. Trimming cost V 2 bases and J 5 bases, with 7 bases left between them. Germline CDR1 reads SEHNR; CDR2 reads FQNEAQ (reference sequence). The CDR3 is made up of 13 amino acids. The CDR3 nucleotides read TGTGCCAGCAGCTTACAGGGGCATCAGCCCCAGCATTTT. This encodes CASSLQGHQPQHF.

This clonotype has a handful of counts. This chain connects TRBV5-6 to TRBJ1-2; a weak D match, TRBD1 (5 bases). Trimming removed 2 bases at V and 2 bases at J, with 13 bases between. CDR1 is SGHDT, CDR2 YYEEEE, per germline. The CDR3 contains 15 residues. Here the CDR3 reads CASSFDSRANYGYTF. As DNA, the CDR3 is TGTGCCAGCAGCTTTGACAGCCGTGCCAACTATGGCTACACCTTC.

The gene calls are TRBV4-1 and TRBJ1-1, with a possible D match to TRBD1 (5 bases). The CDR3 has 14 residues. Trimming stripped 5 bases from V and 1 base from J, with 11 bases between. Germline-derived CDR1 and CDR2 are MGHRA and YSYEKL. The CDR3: CASSSGPRNTEAFF. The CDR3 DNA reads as TGCGCCAGCAGCTCGGGACCGCGGAACACTGAAGCTTTCTTT.

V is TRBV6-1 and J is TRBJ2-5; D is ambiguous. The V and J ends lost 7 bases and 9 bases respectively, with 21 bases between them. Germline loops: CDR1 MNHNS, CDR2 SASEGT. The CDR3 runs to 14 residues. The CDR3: CASTPQTGPRPQYF. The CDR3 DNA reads TGTGCCAGCACCCCACAGACGGGCCCCAGACCCCAGTACTTC.

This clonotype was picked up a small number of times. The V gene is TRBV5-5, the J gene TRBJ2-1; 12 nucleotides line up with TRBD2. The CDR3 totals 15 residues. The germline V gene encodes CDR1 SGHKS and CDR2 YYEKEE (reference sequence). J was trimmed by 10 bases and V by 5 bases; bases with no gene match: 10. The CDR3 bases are TGTGCCAGCAGGCCGAGACTAGCGGGGGTACACGAGCAGTTCTTC. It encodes CASRPRLAGVHEQFF.